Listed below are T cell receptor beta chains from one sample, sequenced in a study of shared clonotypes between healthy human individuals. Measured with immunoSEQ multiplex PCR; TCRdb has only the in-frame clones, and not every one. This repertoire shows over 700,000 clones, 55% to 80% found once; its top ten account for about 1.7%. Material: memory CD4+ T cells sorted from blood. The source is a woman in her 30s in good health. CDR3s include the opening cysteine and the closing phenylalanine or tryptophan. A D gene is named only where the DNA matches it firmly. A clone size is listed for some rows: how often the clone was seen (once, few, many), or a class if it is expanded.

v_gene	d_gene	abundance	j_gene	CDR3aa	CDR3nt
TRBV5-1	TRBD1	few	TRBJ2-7	CASSLPGGEQYF	TGCGCCAGCAGCTTGCCAGGGGGCGAGCAGTACTTC
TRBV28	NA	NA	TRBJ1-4	CASSRFEKLFF	TGTGCCAGCAGCCGCTTCGAAAAACTGTTTTTT
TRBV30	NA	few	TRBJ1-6	CAWNDLWASPLHF	TGTGCCTGGAACGATTTATGGGCTTCACCCCTCCACTTT
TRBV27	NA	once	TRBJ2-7	CASRPRSLAYEQYF	TGTGCCAGCCGTCCGCGTTCCTTGGCCTACGAGCAGTACTTC
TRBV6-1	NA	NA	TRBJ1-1	CASSDRGRNTEAFF	TGTGCCAGCAGTGATCGTGGCAGGAACACTGAAGCTTTCTTT
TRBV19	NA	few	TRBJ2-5	CASSREGLETQYF	TGTGCCAGTTCGCGTGAGGGGCTAGAGACCCAGTACTTC
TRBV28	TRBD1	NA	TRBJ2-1	CASRDIPGQGPYNEQFF	TGTGCCAGCAGGGACATACCGGGACAGGGGCCGTACAATGAGCAGTTCTTC
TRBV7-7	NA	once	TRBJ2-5	CASSLGSREETQYF	TGTGCCAGCAGCTTAGGAAGCAGGGAAGAGACCCAGTACTTC
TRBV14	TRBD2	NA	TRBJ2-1	CASSQIAGGYNEQFF	TGTGCCAGCAGCCAAATAGCGGGAGGCTACAATGAGCAGTTCTTC
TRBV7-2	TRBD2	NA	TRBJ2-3	CASSFTSGSSDTQYF	TGTGCCAGCAGCTTTACTAGCGGGAGTTCGGATACGCAGTATTTT
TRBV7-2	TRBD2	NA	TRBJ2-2	CASSRDYLRGELFF	TGTGCCAGCAGCCGGGACTACTTACGCGGGGAGCTGTTTTTT
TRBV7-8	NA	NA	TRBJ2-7	CASGLSEARHEQYF	TGTGCCAGCGGATTATCAGAGGCACGACACGAGCAGTACTTC
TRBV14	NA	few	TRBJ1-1	CASSLLTGSNTEAFF	TGTGCCAGCAGCCTCCTCACCGGGAGTAACACTGAAGCTTTCTTT
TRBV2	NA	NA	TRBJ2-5	CAGQQTREETQYF	TGTGCCGGCCAACAGACAAGAGAAGAGACCCAGTACTTC
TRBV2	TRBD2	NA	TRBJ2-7	CASGLAGAQFRYEQYF	TGTGCCAGTGGACTAGCGGGAGCACAGTTTCGCTACGAGCAGTACTTC
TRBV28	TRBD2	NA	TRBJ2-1	CASSLASGTVPAYNEQFF	TGTGCCAGCAGTTTAGCTAGCGGGACCGTCCCAGCCTACAATGAGCAGTTCTTC
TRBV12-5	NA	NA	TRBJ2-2	CASGLSDDTGELFF	TGTGCTAGTGGTTTAAGCGACGACACCGGGGAGCTGTTTTTT
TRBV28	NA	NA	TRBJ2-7	CASSVNYEQYF	TGTGCCAGCAGTGTAAATTACGAGCAGTACTTC
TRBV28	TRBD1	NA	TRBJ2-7	CASSITGTGIHYEQYF	TGTGCCAGCAGTATCACCGGGACAGGGATCCACTACGAGCAGTACTTC
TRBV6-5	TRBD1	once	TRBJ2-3	CASSYNTGVGTDTQYF	TGTGCCAGCAGTTACAATACAGGGGTCGGCACAGATACGCAGTATTTT
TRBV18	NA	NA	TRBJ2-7	CASSDGATYEQYF	TGTGCCAGCTCAGACGGGGCGACCTACGAGCAGTACTTC
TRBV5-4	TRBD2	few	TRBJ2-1	CASSSGLAAYNEQFF	TGTGCCAGCAGCTCTGGACTAGCGGCCTACAATGAGCAGTTCTTC
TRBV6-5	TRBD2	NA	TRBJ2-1	CASSYEGGPYNEQFF	TGTGCCAGCAGTTACGAGGGAGGGCCCTACAATGAGCAGTTCTTC
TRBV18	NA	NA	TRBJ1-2	CASSLDSYGYTF	TGTGCCAGCTCACTTGACAGCTATGGCTACACCTTC
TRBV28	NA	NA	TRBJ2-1	CASEGNEQFF	TGTGCCAGCGAAGGGAATGAGCAGTTCTTC
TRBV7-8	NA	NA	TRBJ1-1	CASSPTDHLNTEAFF	TGTGCCAGCAGCCCTACAGACCACCTGAACACTGAAGCTTTCTTT
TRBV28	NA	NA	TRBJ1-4	CASSPGTERRELFF	TGTGCCAGCAGTCCCGGGACGGAAAGGAGGGAACTGTTTTTT
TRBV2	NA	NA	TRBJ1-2	CASNPRDYGYTF	TGTGCCAGCAATCCCAGGGATTATGGCTACACCTTC
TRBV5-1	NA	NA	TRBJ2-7	CASSPTGAVPHEQYF	TGCGCCAGCAGTCCGACTGGGGCGGTTCCCCACGAGCAGTACTTC
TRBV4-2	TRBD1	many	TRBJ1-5	CASSLRDRDQPQHF	TGTGCCAGCAGCCTAAGGGACAGGGATCAGCCCCAGCATTTT
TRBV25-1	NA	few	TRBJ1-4	CASSIPGPMNEKLFF	TGTGCCAGCAGTATCCCGGGACCGATGAATGAAAAACTGTTTTTT
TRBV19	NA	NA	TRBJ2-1	CASSNPSTGPPYNEQFF	TGTGCCAGTAGTAACCCCTCGACAGGACCCCCCTACAATGAGCAGTTCTTC
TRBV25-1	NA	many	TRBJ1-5	CASSEKQGFQPQHF	TGTGCCAGCAGTGAGAAGCAGGGATTCCAGCCCCAGCATTTT
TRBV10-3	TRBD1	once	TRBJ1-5	CATDAGQGAFQPQHF	TGTGCCACAGACGCGGGGCAGGGGGCGTTTCAGCCCCAGCATTTT
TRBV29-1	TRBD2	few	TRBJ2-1	CSVRRAGSPNNEQFF	TGCAGCGTGAGACGAGCGGGATCTCCCAACAATGAGCAGTTCTTC
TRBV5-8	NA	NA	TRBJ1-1	CASSLMTLVKTEAFF	TGTGCCAGCAGCTTGATGACTCTAGTTAAGACTGAAGCTTTCTTT
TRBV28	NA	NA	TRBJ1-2	CASSLGNYGYTF	TGTGCCAGCAGTTTGGGGAACTATGGCTACACCTTC
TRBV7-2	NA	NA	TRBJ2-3	CASSRQWSSTDTQYF	TGTGCCAGCAGCCGGCAGTGGAGTAGCACAGATACGCAGTATTTT
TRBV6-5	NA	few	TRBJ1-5	CASNRPNQPQHF	TGTGCCAGCAACCGACCGAATCAGCCCCAGCATTTT
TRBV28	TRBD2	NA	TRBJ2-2	CASSSGTTYTGELFF	TGTGCCAGCAGTTCTGGGACTACCTACACCGGGGAGCTGTTTTTT
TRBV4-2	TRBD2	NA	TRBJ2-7	CASSRGLAGELYEQYF	TGTGCCAGCAGCCGAGGACTAGCGGGAGAGTTGTACGAGCAGTACTTC
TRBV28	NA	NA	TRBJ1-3	CASSQGLNSGNTIYF	TGTGCCAGCAGTCAAGGACTGAACTCTGGAAACACCATATATTTT
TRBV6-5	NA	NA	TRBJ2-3	CASSFDFLSTDTQYF	TGTGCCAGCAGTTTTGACTTCCTAAGCACAGATACGCAGTATTTT
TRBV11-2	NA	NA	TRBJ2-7	CASSLGRSSAYEQYF	TGTGCCAGCAGCTTAGGGCGAAGTTCGGCCTACGAGCAGTACTTC
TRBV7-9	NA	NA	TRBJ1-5	CASSFSQLSSPQHF	TGTGCCAGCAGCTTCTCGCAGCTTTCAAGTCCCCAGCATTTT
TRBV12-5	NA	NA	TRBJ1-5	CASGLADRFNQPQHF	TGTGCTAGTGGTTTGGCGGACCGTTTCAATCAGCCCCAGCATTTT
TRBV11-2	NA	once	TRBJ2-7	CASSFGSSRAEQYF	TGTGCCAGCAGTTTCGGGAGTTCAAGGGCCGAGCAGTACTTC
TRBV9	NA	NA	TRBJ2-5	CASSPTRSATQGETQYF	TGTGCCAGCAGCCCCACACGTAGCGCTACCCAAGGAGAGACCCAGTACTTC
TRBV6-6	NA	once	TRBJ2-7	CASSYTGEGEQYF	TGTGCCAGCAGCTACACAGGGGAGGGCGAGCAGTACTTC
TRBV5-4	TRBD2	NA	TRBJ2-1	CASSPPLGLADNEQFF	TGTGCCAGCAGCCCCCCGCTTGGACTAGCGGACAATGAGCAGTTCTTC
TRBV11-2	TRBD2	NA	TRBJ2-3	CASSFLAGANTDTQYF	TGTGCCAGCAGCTTCTTAGCGGGTGCGAACACAGATACGCAGTATTTT
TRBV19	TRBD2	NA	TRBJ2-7	CASSSQARLAGVETYEQYF	TGTGCCAGTAGTTCTCAAGCCCGACTAGCGGGAGTGGAGACCTACGAGCAGTACTTC
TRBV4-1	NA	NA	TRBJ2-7	CASSQGPYEQYF	TGCGCCAGCAGCCAAGGTCCCTACGAGCAGTACTTC
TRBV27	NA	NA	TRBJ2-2	CASSLLYGELFF	TGTGCCAGCAGTTTATTGTACGGGGAGCTGTTTTTT
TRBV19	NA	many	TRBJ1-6	CASSEMGSPLHF	TGTGCCAGTAGTGAGATGGGTTCACCCCTCCACTTT
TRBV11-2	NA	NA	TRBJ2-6	CASSLGGFSGANVLTF	TGTGCCAGCAGCTTAGGGGGATTCTCTGGGGCCAACGTCCTGACTTTC
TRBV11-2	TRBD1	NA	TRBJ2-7	CASSLDRGQGEQYF	TGTGCCAGCAGCTTAGACCGAGGACAGGGAGAGCAGTACTTC
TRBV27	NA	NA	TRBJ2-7	CASSLVLASEQYF	TGTGCCAGCAGTTTGGTATTAGCTAGCGAGCAGTACTTC
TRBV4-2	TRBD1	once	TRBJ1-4	CASSPTGGKNEKLFF	TGTGCCAGCAGCCCCACAGGGGGCAAGAATGAAAAACTGTTTTTT